This is a list of T cell receptor beta chains from one sample in a study. Via MiXCR, TCRdb re-called the RT-PCR reads, giving one row per CDR3 protein. The sample holds about 680,000 distinct CDR3 sequences, 12% to 15% seen once. The sequenced sample was memory CD4+ T cells from blood. The receptors derive from a female donor in good health, serving as a healthy control. The CDR3 runs from the conserved cysteine through the conserved F or W. Fields, in order: J gene, D gene, V gene, clone size, CDR3 DNA, CDR3 protein. D genes are given only for firm matches. Clone size is stated in some rows and not others, as once, few, many or a class when expanded.

TRBJ1-6 | NA | TRBV7-2 | many | TGTGCCAGCAGCTTAGCGGGGGCTGGTGATTCACCCCTCCACTTT | CASSLAGAGDSPLHF
TRBJ2-2 | NA | TRBV24-1 | many | TGTGCCACCAGTGAGTCACGCACCTACGGAGAGCTGTTTTTT | CATSESRTYGELFF
TRBJ1-5 | NA | TRBV28 | NA | TGTGCCAGCACGTCGGTTAATCAGCCCCAGCATTTT | CASTSVNQPQHF
TRBJ2-5 | NA | TRBV27 | few | TGTGCCAGCAGGACAGCCCAAGAGACCCAGTACTTC | CASRTAQETQYF
TRBJ1-1 | NA | TRBV28 | few | TGTGCCAGCAGCCCCGGACGGCCGTCTGAAGCTTTCTTT | CASSPGRPSEAFF
TRBJ1-2 | NA | TRBV30 | few | TGTGCCTGGAGCCCCTTAGATGGCTACACCTTC | CAWSPLDGYTF
TRBJ2-1 | TRBD2 | TRBV7-3 | NA | TGTGCCAGCAGCTTAACCCCGACTAGCGGGGGTCCCAATGAGCAGTTCTTC | CASSLTPTSGGPNEQFF
TRBJ2-2 | NA | TRBV4-1 | many | TGCGCCAGCAGCCCAGGAGCTGGGGGCCGCGACACCGGGGAGCTGTTTTTT | CASSPGAGGRDTGELFF
TRBJ2-1 | NA | TRBV10-3 | many | TGTGCCAGTACGGCGGAATTTGGGGGGAATGAGCAGTTCTTC | CASTAEFGGNEQFF
TRBJ2-3 | TRBD2 | TRBV5-1 | NA | TGCGCCAGCGCGCAGGGGACTAGCTCATCCGATACGCAGTATTTT | CASAQGTSSSDTQYF